The source of this TCR beta chain is a study of shared clonotypes between healthy human individuals. In the study overall: Serving as donors were two women and a few men, whose ages spanned 18 to 49. General study findings and limits: Among donors, clonotype sharing was expected to be affected by sequencing depth. Naive subsets tended to show greater estimated richness than memory subsets.

As processed by the authors: Without quality scores, immunoSEQ junctional reads could not be filtered like full-length reads. Generated by immunoSEQ multiplex PCR, the TCRdb table keeps only in-frame clones and is missing some. V and J calls and clone size are given by that table; D and trimming were obtained from the DNA. The sample consists of approximately 720,000 clones, roughly 78% of them appearing once. For this clone: Its specificity is not known.

The germline V and J ends were trimmed by 6 bases and 0 bases, with 10 bases remaining between them. Germline CDR1 and CDR2: SNHLY and FYNNEI. This CDR3 has 14 amino acids. The sequencing input was memory CD4+ T cells sorted from blood. Indicated subset: CD45RA-negative fraction. This chain connects TRBV2 to TRBJ2-3; possible D gene TRBD2, 6 bases. The receptor's source is a woman aged 25 to 39 in good health. For the CDR3, the DNA is TGTGCCAGCAGATCTAGCGAAAGCACAGATACGCAGTATTTT. This gives the protein CASRSSESTDTQYF.